This T cell receptor beta chain was recorded in a study of T cell responses to AZD1222 COVID-19 vaccine. Study details: Pooling covered second doses at about 4 or about 12 weeks. Points from the study as a whole: Nearly half of the spike-specific TCRs reportedly recognize variant regions that carry no mutations. CD4 TCRs associated with vaccination spanned spike, dominating at 160-218 and 743-854. The sample set comprised mostly white British donors with more females, and clonal diversity was possibly underestimated.

Of note for this clone: The antigen is not known.

Measured with immunoSEQ multiplex PCR; TCRdb has only the in-frame clones, and not every one. The sample contains approximately 180,000 clones, roughly nine tenths of which appear only once. This CDR3 spans 15 amino acids. Trimming at V came to 5 bases and at J to 5 bases, leaving 7 bases not matched to a gene. Germline lookup yields CDR1 SGHTA and CDR2 FQGNSA. The sample in question was peripheral blood, obtained on day 0 of AZD1222 vaccination. The sequence was collected from an adult in good health. The chain combines TRBV7-2 with TRBJ1-1, with TRBD1 matching 11 bases. In DNA, the CDR3 is TGTGCCAGCAGCGTGCGGACAGGGGGCGAGACTGAAGCTTTCTTT. Encoded protein: CASSVRTGGETEAFF.